The clone carrying this T cell receptor (beta chain) was counted ten times or more. Its antigen is as yet unknown. This entry belongs to a study of T cells in Graves' hyperthyroidism and ophthalmopathy. General observations from the study: The authors' 13 V-J model separated ophthalmopathy from stable hyperthyroidism. Most clonotypes expanded in the thyroid (above 0.001) were also present in blood. Ophthalmopathy was predicted by the model a median of approximately 6.6 months ahead of onset.

Template material for amplifying TCR beta CDR3 regions consisted of RNA transcripts. HTBI primers were the set used in a first-round RT-PCR of the TCR CDR3. TCRdb redid the calling of the multiplex PCR reads with MiXCR, one entry per CDR3 protein. The data show about 350,000 distinct CDR3 sequences, 15% to 20% seen once. The CDR3 loop spans 12 amino acids. The germline gives CDR1 MGHDK, CDR2 SYGVNS. With 1 base removed from V and 7 bases from J, the gap between germline ends came to 7 bases. Sequencing was performed on blood. The sequence was obtained from a woman between 40 and 50 years old with Graves' ophthalmopathy. The rearrangement links TRBV25-1 to TRBJ1-1; D is uncertain. For the CDR3, the DNA is TGTGCCAGCAGTGAATGGGCCAGTGAAGCTTTCTTT. Translated, it gives CASSEWASEAFF. Based on the CDR3 plus reference TRBV25-1 and TRBJ1-1, the full variable domain is EADIYQTPRYLVIGTGKKITLECSQTMGHDKMYWYQQDPGMELHLIHYSYGVNSTEKGDLSSESTVSRIRTEHFPLTLESARPSHTSQYLCASSEWASEAFFGQGTRLTVV.